This is a list of T cell receptor beta chains from one sample in a study of shared clonotypes between healthy human individuals. Only in-frame clones appear in the TCRdb table, and some are missing; sequencing was by immunoSEQ multiplex PCR. The sample includes millions of clones, approximately 94% seen only once; the top ten take over 0.12%. Sequenced material: naive CD4+ T cells sorted from blood. These receptors were obtained from a man between 18 and 29 years old in good health. The CDR3 runs from the conserved cysteine through the conserved F or W. The D gene is left open where the match is weak. Clone size is shown for a subset of rows, as once, few, many or a class of expanded clone.

v_gene	d_gene	j_gene	abundance	CDR3nt	CDR3aa
TRBV5-1	TRBD1	TRBJ1-4	.	TGCGCCAGCAGCTTGGTAGGGGGCGTAATACCTAGGGATAATGAAAAACTGTTTTTT	CASSLVGGVIPRDNEKLFF
TRBV30	.	TRBJ1-1	few	TGTGCCTGGAGTGGGGGTGGGAACACTGAAGCTTTCTTT	CAWSGGGNTEAFF
TRBV7-8	.	TRBJ1-1	.	TGTGCCAGCAGCTTACGGTGGGACACTGAAGCTTTCTTT	CASSLRWDTEAFF
TRBV5-1	.	TRBJ2-1	.	TGCGCCAGCGGAACGAACGACAGACTATACAATGAGCAGTTCTTC	CASGTNDRLYNEQFF
TRBV9	TRBD2	TRBJ2-7	few	TGTGCCAGCAGCGTAGAGGCGGGAGAAACCTACGAGCAGTACTTC	CASSVEAGETYEQYF
TRBV5-1	TRBD2	TRBJ2-5	once	TGCGCCAGCAGCTTGGCCTCTAGCGGGAGTGAGACCCAGTACTTC	CASSLASSGSETQYF
TRBV6-1	TRBD2	TRBJ2-7	.	TGTGCCAGCCCCCCAGCGGGAGGACACTCCTACGAGCAGTACTTC	CASPPAGGHSYEQYF
TRBV5-1	TRBD1	TRBJ1-5	.	TGCGCCAGCAGCCTCACCCCGACAGGGGGCAATCAGCCCCAGCATTTT	CASSLTPTGGNQPQHF
TRBV30	.	TRBJ1-1	few	TGTGCCTGGGATGGCGTACTCACTGAAGCTTTCTTT	CAWDGVLTEAFF
TRBV19	TRBD2	TRBJ2-1	.	TGTGCCAGTAGTAATCACGGGGGGACTAATGAGCAGTTCTTC	CASSNHGGTNEQFF
TRBV18	TRBD1	TRBJ2-7	few	TGTGCCAGCTCACCGACAGGGGACTACGAGCAGTACTTC	CASSPTGDYEQYF
TRBV28	.	TRBJ2-7	.	TGTGCCAGCAGTTTAAGGTCGGAGGGCTACGAGCAGTACTTC	CASSLRSEGYEQYF
TRBV19	.	TRBJ1-1	.	TGTGCCAGTAGGCAGACAGGCGCAAACACTGAAGCTTTCTTT	CASRQTGANTEAFF
TRBV6-1	TRBD2	TRBJ2-5	.	TGTGCCAGCGGAGGACTAGCGGGAGGAGAGACCCAGTACTTC	CASGGLAGGETQYF
TRBV12-5	.	TRBJ2-3	.	TGTGCTAGTGGTTTGTTGGCAGATACGCAGTATTTT	CASGLLADTQYF
TRBV11-2	.	TRBJ1-3	.	TGTGCCAGCAGCTTAGGACCAACCGGAAACACCATATATTTT	CASSLGPTGNTIYF
TRBV27	.	TRBJ2-1	.	TGTGCCAGCAGTTTAGGCAGGTCTATGGATGAGCAGTTCTTC	CASSLGRSMDEQFF
TRBV5-1	.	TRBJ1-3	.	TGCGCCAGCAGCGACACAGGGACCGGAAACACCATATATTTT	CASSDTGTGNTIYF
TRBV4-1	.	TRBJ1-6	.	TGCGCCAGCAGCCAAGGTCCCGGGGCCCGGGGTTCACCCCTCCACTTT	CASSQGPGARGSPLHF
TRBV9	TRBD1	TRBJ2-2	.	TGTGCCAGCAGCGTAGGTCAGGGGGCGGACACCGGGGAGCTGTTTTTT	CASSVGQGADTGELFF
TRBV27	.	TRBJ1-5	once	TGTGCCAGCAGTTTATCGTATAGCAATCAGCCCCAGCATTTT	CASSLSYSNQPQHF
TRBV27	.	TRBJ2-6	.	TGTGCCAGCAGCCAGAGACGGATCTCTGGGGCCAACGTCCTGACTTTC	CASSQRRISGANVLTF
TRBV25-1	.	TRBJ1-1	.	TGTGCCAGCAGTAAGACAGTCATGAACACTGAAGCTTTCTTT	CASSKTVMNTEAFF
TRBV7-3	.	TRBJ1-6	.	TGTGCCAGCAGCTTAGACAGAGGTAGTTCACCCCTCCACTTT	CASSLDRGSSPLHF
TRBV30	.	TRBJ1-4	.	TGTGCCTGGAGTGTAAGCGTTGGGGGAAAACTGTTTTTT	CAWSVSVGGKLFF
TRBV2	.	TRBJ2-5	.	TGTGCCAGCAGGCAGGAGTCGGAGACCCAGTACTTC	CASRQESETQYF
TRBV9	.	TRBJ2-3	.	TGTGCCAGCAGCGAGCCCCTCCTCTCTAGGTCCGATACGCAGTATTTT	CASSEPLLSRSDTQYF
TRBV10-3	.	TRBJ2-1	.	TGTGCCATCATGGCGGGGGCACAAAATGAGCAGTTCTTC	CAIMAGAQNEQFF
TRBV10-3	.	TRBJ2-5	.	TGTGCCATCAGGAGTCTCTCAGGGGGGGAGACCCAGTACTTC	CAIRSLSGGETQYF
TRBV18	.	TRBJ2-1	.	TGTGCCAGCTCACTTAATAGCGTAAATGAGCAGTTCTTC	CASSLNSVNEQFF
TRBV7-7	TRBD1	TRBJ2-2	.	TGTGCTAGCAGCTTATACCCAGGGGGCAACACCGGGGAGCTGTTTTTT	CASSLYPGGNTGELFF
TRBV11-2	TRBD2	TRBJ2-5	once	TGTGCCAGCAGCTGGACGGGGGGGGCCTCAAAAGAGACCCAGTACTTC	CASSWTGGASKETQYF
TRBV9	.	TRBJ1-5	.	TGTGCCAGCAGCCCGGGACTTAGCGGCAATCAGCCCCAGCATTTT	CASSPGLSGNQPQHF
TRBV5-1	.	TRBJ1-1	.	TGCGCCAGCAGCGCCCCGGACACTAACACTGAAGCTTTCTTT	CASSAPDTNTEAFF
TRBV6-1	.	TRBJ1-5	.	TGTGCCAGCCGATTCGGAGGGACAAGCAATCAGCCCCAGCATTTT	CASRFGGTSNQPQHF
TRBV30	.	TRBJ1-3	few	TGTGCCTGGACAAACTCTGGAAACACCATATATTTT	CAWTNSGNTIYF
TRBV20-1	TRBD2	TRBJ2-7	.	TGCAGGTGGAGGTGGGAGGGCGAGCAGTACTTC	CRWRWEGEQYF
TRBV19	TRBD2	TRBJ2-1	.	TGTGCCAGTAGTATCCTAGCGGGAATTGAGCAGTTCTTC	CASSILAGIEQFF
TRBV19	.	TRBJ1-6	few	TGTGCCAGCAAAGCGGCAGGATCTAATTCACCCCTCCACTTT	CASKAAGSNSPLHF
TRBV6-1	.	TRBJ1-1	.	TGTGCCAGCTGCGGGGGTTACACTGAAGCTTTCTTT	CASCGGYTEAFF
TRBV7-8	.	TRBJ1-2	.	TGTGCCAGCAGCTTAGCATCGGTTGTCAGTGGCTACACCTTC	CASSLASVVSGYTF
TRBV11-2	TRBD1	TRBJ1-6	.	TGTGCCAGCAGCTTAGGGGACAGGGGTAATTCACCCCTCCACTTT	CASSLGDRGNSPLHF